The present T cell receptor (beta chain) was sequenced within a study of blood T cell repertoires in COVID-19. For the study at large: Samples of COVID-19 (acute and convalescent) were obtained from the United States, Italy and Spain. The analysed material was cDNA or gDNA that came from T cells, B-cell-depleted T cells, or PBMCs.

Germline CDR1 is PRHDT and CDR2 is FYEKMQ (reference sequence). The CDR3 contains 17 residues. Trimming took 4 bases from V and 3 from J; bases not matched to a gene: 11. Original data processing: Amplification from reference gene primers served as the basis for estimated nucleated cell counts. TCRdb's copy holds only in-frame clones and misses some; the assay was immunoSEQ multiplex PCR. V, J and clone size reflect that table, while D and trimming were determined from the DNA. This sample carries over 130,000 clones, roughly 85% of them seen once, and the ten largest clones take about 2.9%. The receptor was derived from a middle-aged man with acute or convalescent COVID-19. The material sequenced was peripheral blood. The V gene is TRBV13, the J gene TRBJ2-7; 11 nucleotides agree with TRBD2. Here the CDR3 reads CASSSRASGGPSYEQYF. Written as DNA, the CDR3 is TGTGCCAGCAGCTCCCGGGCTAGCGGGGGGCCGAGCTACGAGCAGTACTTC. The full variable domain, completed using reference TRBV13 and TRBJ2-7, is AAGVIQSPRHLIKEKRETATLKCYPIPRHDTVYWYQQGPGQDPQFLISFYEKMQSDKGSIPDRFSAQQFSDYHSELNMSSLELGDSALYFCASSSRASGGPSYEQYFGPGTRLTVT.